This record concerns one TCR beta chain sequence. Losses at the gene ends were 0 bases for V and 8 bases for J; bases not matched to a gene: 12. This CDR3 is 18 amino acids long. Germline CDR1 LGHDT, CDR2 YNNKEL (reference sequence). The data were taken from a study of blood T cell repertoires in COVID-19. About the study: Italy, Spain and the United States were the sources of the convalescent and acute COVID-19 samples. The analysed material was cDNA or gDNA that came from T cells, B-cell-depleted T cells, or PBMCs.

Per the original data handling: Quantification of nucleated cells was approximated via reference gene primer amplification. Sequencing was performed with immunoSEQ multiplex PCR; in TCRdb, only in-frame clones are kept and a portion is missing. For V, J and clone size, that table is used; D and trimming come from the DNA. The sample records around 63,000 clones, approximately 79% being singletons. What was sequenced was peripheral blood. The chain couples TRBV3-1 (or the pseudogene TRBV3-2) to TRBJ2-1; TRBD2 aligns across 11 bases. This TCR was sampled from a woman in her seventies with acute or convalescent COVID-19. The CDR3, as DNA: TGTGCCAGCAGCCAAGAAAATCTAGCGGGGGGACATCGTTATGAGCAGTTCTTC. As protein: CASSQENLAGGHRYEQFF.